This T cell receptor (beta chain) was identified in a study of tumor-infiltrating lymphocytes in oesophageal squamous cell carcinoma. A single record per CDR3 protein comes from TCRdb applying MiXCR to the PCR reads. The sample shows over 15,000 distinct CDR3 sequences, 40% to 55% of them seen only once. Germline CDR1 is SGHTA and CDR2 is FQGTGA. This CDR3 region has 15 residues. The TCR sequence derives from a female donor with esophageal squamous cell carcinoma. Sequenced: normal esophageal tissue next to the tumor. The J gene is TRBJ2-1, the V gene TRBV7-3, with 8 bases lining up with TRBD1. The J call could be wrong; TRBJ2-7 is a better fit for the DNA end. The CDR3 is CASSLTAGGGYEQYF. In DNA, the CDR3 is TGTGCCAGCAGCTTAACGGCAGGGGGCGGTTACGAGCAGTACTTC.